These 14 T cell receptor beta chains were sequenced from one sample in a study of long-term antiretroviral therapy in people with HIV. Samples were assayed with immunoSEQ v3.0 at survey level. The assay was immunoSEQ multiplex PCR, and TCRdb's table has in-frame clones only and misses some. This table holds 35,000 to 40,000 clones, 94% found once. The sample was unsorted PBMCs, taken 4.1 years after starting antiretroviral therapy. These receptors came from a woman in her 50s with HIV.

The gene calls are TRBV13 and TRBJ1-3; maybe TRBD1 (5 bases). This CDR3 spans 17 amino acids. CDR1 and CDR2 from the germline V gene are PRHDT and FYEKMQ (reference sequence). V lost 1 base and J 1 base, leaving 14 bases between the germline ends. Written as DNA, the CDR3 is TGTGCCAGCAGCTTAGTACGGGACCTAAGGTCTGGAAACACCATATATTTT. The encoded protein is CASSLVRDLRSGNTIYF.

The chain combines TRBV5-1 with TRBJ2-3; possible D gene TRBD1, 6 bases. The V gene lost 4 bases and the J gene lost 10 bases, with 13 bases spanning the gap. The CDR3 totals 12 residues. Germline V gene sequence: CDR1 SGHRS, CDR2 YFSETQ. The CDR3 DNA sequence: TGCGCCAGCAGCGCGACAGGTAGCGCGCAGTATTTT. Encoded protein: CASSATGSAQYF. The full variable domain, completed using reference TRBV5-1 and TRBJ2-3, is KAGVTQTPRYLIKTRGQQVTLSCSPISGHRSVSWYQQTPGQGLQFLFEYFSETQRNKGNFPGRFSGRQFSNSRSEMNVSTLELGDSALYLCASSATGSAQYFGPGTRLTVL.

The table lists this clone with a count of one. The gene calls are TRBV18 and TRBJ1-6, with D hard to call. V was cut by 8 bases and J by 7 bases, with 12 bases left in between. The CDR3 is made up of 13 amino acids. The germline gives CDR1 KGHSH, CDR2 LQKENI. The CDR3 sequence is CASTWTGNSPLHF. The CDR3 DNA sequence: TGTGCCAGCACGTGGACGGGGAATTCACCCCTCCACTTT.

This clone was detected only once. The chain links TRBV6-6 to TRBJ1-2; 9 bases agree with TRBD1. With 4 bases clipped from V and 3 bases from J, the junction kept 6 bases outside the gene matches. CDR1 and CDR2 from the germline V gene are MNHNY and SVGAGI (reference sequence). CDR3 length: 15 residues. The DNA of the CDR3 is TGTGCCAGCAGTTTTACAACAGGGGGCGACTATGGCTACACCTTC. Its translation: CASSFTTGGDYGYTF.

The J gene is TRBJ2-3, the V gene TRBV6-5, with 9 bases that match TRBD2. Germline values: CDR1 MNHEY, CDR2 SVGAGI. V trimming: 2 bases; J trimming: 2 bases; junction bases outside the gene matches: 5. CDR3 length equals 16 residues. The CDR3 bases are TGTGCCAGCAGTTACGCTAGCGGGGCACTCACAGATACGCAGTATTTT. Translated: CASSYASGALTDTQYF.

V and J are TRBV23-1 and TRBJ2-7, with D maybe TRBD1 (6 bases). TRBV23-1 is noted as an ORF with a role that remains uncertain. CDR3 size: 15 residues. Trimming took off 1 base at V and 2 bases at J, with 12 bases between the two ends. CDR3 coding DNA: TGCGCCAGCAGTCAATGGCCGGGACACCCCTACGAGCAGTACTTC. The encoded protein is CASSQWPGHPYEQYF.

This sequence joins TRBV2 and TRBJ1-4; the match to TRBD1 covers 8 bases. Trimming at V came to 5 bases and at J to 0 bases, leaving 5 bases not matched to a gene. Germline V gene lookup returns CDR1 SNHLY and CDR2 FYNNEI. CDR3 size: 16 residues. For the CDR3, the DNA is TGTGCCAGCAGTCGGGACAGGACAACAACTAATGAAAAACTGTTTTTT. Encoded protein: CASSRDRTTTNEKLFF.

This clone was counted only a few times. V is TRBV11-2 and J is TRBJ2-5; tentative D call: TRBD2 (7 bases). Per the germline V gene, CDR1 is SGHAT and CDR2 is FQNNGV. The CDR3 consists of 16 residues. Trimming pared 5 bases from V and 1 base from J, leaving 17 bases between. The CDR3 loop is CASSVGPAGAQETQYF. DNA of the CDR3: TGTGCCAGCAGCGTTGGGCCTGCGGGGGCCCAAGAGACCCAGTACTTC. The whole variable domain, filled in from reference TRBV11-2 and TRBJ2-5, reads EAGVAQSPRYKIIEKRQSVAFWCNPISGHATLYWYQQILGQGPKLLIQFQNNGVVDDSQLPKDRFSAERLKGVDSTLKIQPAKLEDSAVYLCASSVGPAGAQETQYFGPGTRLLVL.

The rearrangement uses TRBV7-9 and TRBJ2-2; D is tentatively TRBD1 or TRBD2 (6 bases each). This CDR3 has 15 amino acids. Germline CDR1 SEHNR, CDR2 FQNEAQ (reference sequence). Trimming shortened V by 2 bases and J by 3 bases, and 10 bases separated the two germline ends. CDR3 sequence reads: CASSLYGGYTGELFF. The CDR3 DNA reads as TGTGCCAGCAGCTTATACGGGGGCTACACCGGGGAGCTGTTTTTT.

The chain combines TRBV18 with TRBJ2-2; D is unclear. The germline gives CDR1 KGHSH, CDR2 LQKENI. V dropped 6 bases and J dropped 0 bases, with 8 bases sitting between them. The CDR3 covers 14 residues. The CDR3 sequence is CASSDSANTGELFF. The CDR3 coding sequence is TGTGCCAGCTCCGACTCCGCGAACACCGGGGAGCTGTTTTTT.

The CDR3 is CASSLGRGLATNEKLFF. The CDR3 nucleotides are TGTGCCAGCAGCTTAGGGAGGGGTCTTGCAACTAATGAAAAACTGTTTTTT. The chain employs TRBV11-2 and TRBJ1-4, with D tentatively TRBD1 (5 bases). Germline V gene sequence: CDR1 SGHAT, CDR2 FQNNGV. The ends were cut back, 1 base at V and 0 bases at J, with 12 bases in the middle. This CDR3 region has 17 residues.

The chain is built from TRBV14 and TRBJ2-7, with D possibly TRBD1 on 6 matching bases. Germline V gives CDR1 SGHDN, CDR2 FVKESK. This CDR3 spans 15 amino acids. V lost 2 bases to trimming and J lost 7 bases, with 18 bases between them. This chain's CDR3 is CASSQQPRTGREQYF. The CDR3 DNA reads as TGTGCCAGCAGCCAACAACCCAGAACAGGGCGGGAGCAGTACTTC. The full variable domain, in which reference TRBV14 and TRBJ2-7 provide the parts outside the CDR3, is EAGVTQFPSHSVIEKGQTVTLRCDPISGHDNLYWYRRVMGKEIKFLLHFVKESKQDESGMPNNRFLAERTGGTYSTLKVQPAELEDSGVYFCASSQQPRTGREQYFGPGTRLTVT.

The rearrangement uses TRBV19 and TRBJ1-6, with 8 bases fitting TRBD1. With V trimmed by 4 bases and J by 10 bases, 9 bases remained unmatched. CDR1 and CDR2 (germline): LNHDA, SQIVND (reference sequence). CDR3 length: 15 residues. CDR3 sequence (DNA): TGTGCCAGTAGTACTCAGGGGGCGCTTAGGTCACCCCTCCACTTT. This translates into CASSTQGALRSPLHF.

The gene calls are TRBV4-1 and TRBJ1-4, with D unresolved. Trimming shortened V by 1 base and J by 8 bases, and 8 bases separated the two germline ends. The CDR3 contains 13 residues. Germline-derived CDR1 and CDR2 are MGHRA and YSYEKL. CDR3 nucleotides: TGCGCCAGCAGCCAAGCCCGGGGAGAAAAACTGTTTTTT. This encodes CASSQARGEKLFF.